The entry below describes one T cell receptor (beta chain). The sample comes from a study of T cells expressing NK-cell markers. Generation of TCR beta cDNA was performed by 5'RACE template switching incorporating UMIs. TCRdb re-called the 5' RACE reads; every CDR3 protein appears as one record, without DNA. Its listing shows about 160,000 distinct CDR3 sequences. Germline V lookup: CDR1 MGHRA, CDR2 YSYEKL. The CDR3 extends over 15 amino acids. This TCR derives from a woman between 18 and 70 years old in good health. The source material was blood T cells: a sorted CD56 or NKG2C T cell subset, CD4+ or CD8+ T cells, or bulk PBMC T cells (not recorded which). V usage is TRBV4-1 and J usage is TRBJ2-7; TCRdb outputs TRBD1, but without DNA this stays unchecked. This CDR3 reads CASFRAGGSPYEQYF.